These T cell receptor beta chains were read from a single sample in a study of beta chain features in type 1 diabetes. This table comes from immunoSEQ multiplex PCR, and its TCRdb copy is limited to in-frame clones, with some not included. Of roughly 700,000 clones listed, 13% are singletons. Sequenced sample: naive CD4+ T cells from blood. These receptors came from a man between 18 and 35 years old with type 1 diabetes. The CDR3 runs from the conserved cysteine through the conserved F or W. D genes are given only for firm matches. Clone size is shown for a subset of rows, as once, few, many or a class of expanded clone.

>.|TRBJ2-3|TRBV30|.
CASSQGSVSRPYF
TGTGCCAGCAGCCAAGGGTCGGTGTCCCGGCCGTATTTT
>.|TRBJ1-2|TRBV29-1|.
CSVSEGTYGYTF
TGCAGCGTTTCCGAGGGAACCTATGGCTACACCTTC
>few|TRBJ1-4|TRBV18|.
CASSSSPTATNEKLFF
TGTGCCAGCTCATCATCACCGACTGCAACTAATGAAAAACTGTTTTTT
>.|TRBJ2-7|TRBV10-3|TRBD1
CAISEQRPGQGANEQYF
TGTGCCATCAGTGAGCAAAGACCGGGACAGGGCGCCAACGAGCAGTACTTC
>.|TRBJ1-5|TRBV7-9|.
CASSLGDGARRQPQHF
TGTGCCAGCAGCCTAGGGGACGGTGCGAGGAGGCAGCCCCAGCATTTT
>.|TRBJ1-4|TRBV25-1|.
CASSDLGGPNEKLFF
TGTGCCAGCAGTGATCTTGGAGGGCCTAATGAAAAACTGTTTTTT
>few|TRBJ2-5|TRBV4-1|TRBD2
CASSSPTSEVQETQYF
TGCGCCAGCAGCTCCCCGACTAGCGAAGTCCAAGAGACCCAGTACTTC
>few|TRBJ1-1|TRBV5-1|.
CASSPTGNTEAFF
TGCGCCAGCAGCCCGACAGGTAATACTGAAGCTTTCTTT
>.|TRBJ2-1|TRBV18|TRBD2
CASSLPGLARHEQFF
TGTGCCAGCTCACTTCCGGGACTAGCCCGACATGAGCAGTTCTTC
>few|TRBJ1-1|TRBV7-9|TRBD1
CASRFDRGTEAFF
TGTGCCAGCAGATTCGACAGGGGAACTGAAGCTTTCTTT
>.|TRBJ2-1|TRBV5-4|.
CASSLDRYNEQFF
TGTGCCAGCAGCTTGGACAGATACAATGAGCAGTTCTTC
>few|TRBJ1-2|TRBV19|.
CASSLGTPSRRGYTF
TGTGCCAGTAGTCTCGGGACACCCTCACGAAGGGGCTACACCTTC
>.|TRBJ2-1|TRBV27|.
CASSLPRLAGKSEVEQFF
TGTGCCAGCAGTTTACCGCGTCTAGCCGGGAAGTCGGAGGTTGAGCAGTTCTTC
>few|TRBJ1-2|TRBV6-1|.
CASRLTPNGDYGYTF
TGTGCCAGCAGACTGACACCGAACGGGGACTATGGCTACACCTTC
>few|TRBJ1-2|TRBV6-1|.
CASRIQNGYTF
TGTGCCAGCAGAATCCAAAATGGCTACACCTTC
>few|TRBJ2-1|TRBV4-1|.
CASSPQSPAALSYNEQFF
TGCGCCAGCAGCCCCCAATCCCCAGCGGCGCTTTCCTACAATGAGCAGTTCTTC
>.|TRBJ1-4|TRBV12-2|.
CASRLEQSANEKLFF
TGTGCAAGTCGCTTAGAACAGTCGGCTAATGAAAAACTGTTTTTT
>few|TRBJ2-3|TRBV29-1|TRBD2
CSVSAGGLTDTQYF
TGCAGCGTTTCAGCGGGGGGCCTCACAGATACGCAGTATTTT
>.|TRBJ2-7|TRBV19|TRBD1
CASSPTGRDEQYF
TGTGCCAGTAGTCCGACAGGGCGGGACGAGCAGTACTTC
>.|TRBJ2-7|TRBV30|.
CAWSVRNFQQYF
TGTGCCTGGAGTGTACGTAATTTCCAGCAGTACTTC
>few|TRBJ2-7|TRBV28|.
CASSPYRYEQYF
TGTGCCAGCAGTCCCTACCGATACGAGCAGTACTTC
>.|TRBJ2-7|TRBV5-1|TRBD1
CASSSGTGPVYEQYF
TGCGCCAGCAGCTCGGGGACAGGGCCTGTCTACGAGCAGTACTTC
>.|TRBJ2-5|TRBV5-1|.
CASSLASAGETQYF
TGCGCCAGCAGCTTGGCCAGTGCTGGAGAGACCCAGTACTTC
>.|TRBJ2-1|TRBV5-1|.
CASNSANPNNEQFF
TGCGCCAGCAATTCCGCGAATCCTAACAATGAGCAGTTCTTC
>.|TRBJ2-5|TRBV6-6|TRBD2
CASSTAGGLETQYF
TGTGCCAGCAGCACAGCGGGGGGGCTAGAGACCCAGTACTTC